What follows are 13 T cell receptor beta chains derived from one specimen sequenced in a study of cytomegalovirus exposure and HLA in healthy donors. Vbeta (60) and Jbeta (13) primers were used in the PCR. Here immunoSEQ multiplex PCR was the method, and the copy in TCRdb shows in-frame clones only, minus some. The sample shows around 180,000 clones, roughly 87% of them seen only once. Sequencing was done on a sample of PBMCs. These TCRs come from a girl less than two years old in good health and CMV-seronegative.

This clone was seen more than once but under ten times. The genes are TRBV11-2 and TRBJ1-5; the D is unclear. V lost 4 bases to trimming and J lost 5 bases, with 18 bases between them. Looked up from germline, CDR1 is SGHAT and CDR2 is FQNNGV. The CDR3 consists of 16 residues. The CDR3 here is CASSWIRGLVYQPQHF. Written as DNA, the CDR3 is TGTGCCAGCAGCTGGATCCGGGGTTTAGTCTATCAGCCCCAGCATTTT.

This chain joins TRBV6-5 and TRBJ1-1, with TRBD1 identical over 11 bases. Germline V gives CDR1 MNHEY, CDR2 SVGAGI. V shed 5 bases, J shed 4 bases, and the junction held 3 bases outside the gene matches. CDR3 size: 14 residues. CDR3 amino acids: CASSRDRGTTEAFF. The CDR3 DNA is TGTGCCAGCAGTCGGGACAGGGGGACCACTGAAGCTTTCTTT.

The chain is built from TRBV4-3 and TRBJ2-1; 7 nucleotides match TRBD2. The CDR3 has 17 amino acids. V shed 4 bases, J shed 0 bases, and the junction held 9 bases outside the gene matches. Germline lookup yields CDR1 LGHNA and CDR2 YSLEER. CDR3 DNA: TGCGCCAGCAGCCCGAACGTAGCGGGCGTCTCCTACAATGAGCAGTTCTTC. Amino acid sequence: CASSPNVAGVSYNEQFF.

V usage is TRBV18 and J usage is TRBJ2-3, with TRBD1 matching 7 bases. Germline loops: CDR1 KGHSH, CDR2 LQKENI. The CDR3 is made up of 15 amino acids. V lost 3 bases, J lost 4 bases, and 7 bases stayed unmatched. As DNA, the CDR3 is TGTGCCAGCTCACCTGACAGGGTTCAGCCAGATACGCAGTATTTT. It is translated as CASSPDRVQPDTQYF. The variable domain in full, with the rest retrieved from reference TRBV18 and TRBJ2-3, is NAGVMQNPRHLVRRRGQEARLRCSPMKGHSHVYWYRQLPEEGLKFMVYLQKENIIDESGMPKERFSAEFPKEGPSILRIQQVVRGDSAAYFCASSPDRVQPDTQYFGPGTRLTVL.

The chain carries TRBV5-1 and TRBJ2-5, with a tentative D call TRBD1 (5 bases). Germline V gene lookup returns CDR1 SGHRS and CDR2 YFSETQ. V was clipped by 0 bases and J by 5 bases, with 14 bases between them. This CDR3 spans 15 amino acids. CDR3 sequence: CASSLAVRAPETQYF. The CDR3 coding sequence is TGCGCCAGCAGCTTGGCCGTCAGGGCCCCCGAGACCCAGTACTTC.

The CDR3 is CASSSQGANTEAFF. CDR3 coding DNA: TGCGCCAGCAGCTCACAGGGGGCCAACACTGAAGCTTTCTTT. V gene TRBV5-1 combines with J gene TRBJ1-1; 9 bases are a match to TRBD1. This CDR3 has 14 amino acids. Trimming removed 3 bases from V and 2 bases from J; junction bases left unmatched: 2. Germline assignment: CDR1 SGHRS and CDR2 YFSETQ. Looking up the rest from reference TRBV5-1 and TRBJ1-1 gives the full variable domain: KAGVTQTPRYLIKTRGQQVTLSCSPISGHRSVSWYQQTPGQGLQFLFEYFSETQRNKGNFPGRFSGRQFSNSRSEMNVSTLELGDSALYLCASSSQGANTEAFFGQGTRLTVV.

The chain carries TRBV12-5 and TRBJ2-7, with 13 bases lining up with TRBD2. The trim removed 2 bases at V and 3 bases at J, leaving 4 bases unmatched. Per the germline V gene, CDR1 is LGHNT and CDR2 is FRNRAP. The CDR3 contains 16 residues. The CDR3 loop is CASGLTSGGAVYEQYF. CDR3 coding DNA: TGTGCTAGTGGTTTGACTAGCGGGGGGGCCGTCTACGAGCAGTACTTC.

The chain couples TRBV6-1 to TRBJ2-7, with a tentative D call TRBD2 (6 bases). The CDR3 length is 15 residues. CDR1 is MNHNS, CDR2 SASEGT, per germline. Trimming left V 2 bases short and J 11 bases short, with 22 bases between. CDR3 sequence reads: CASSEFGTPTFVKYF. The CDR3 DNA is TGTGCCAGCAGTGAATTTGGGACTCCCACTTTTGTAAAGTACTTC.

This chain joins TRBV18 and TRBJ2-2; 7 positions agree with TRBD1. CDR1 is KGHSH, CDR2 LQKENI, per germline. V was pared by 1 base and J by 2 bases, with 10 bases of the junction left unmatched. The CDR3 spans 18 residues. The CDR3 DNA follows: TGTGCCAGCTCACCACGGGCTGGGACAGCTCCAAACACCGGGGAGCTGTTTTTT. It translates to CASSPRAGTAPNTGELFF.

The gene calls are TRBV6-6 and TRBJ1-2; TRBD1 matches 7 bases. The CDR3 has 13 residues. Per germline, CDR1 MNHNY and CDR2 SVGAGI (reference sequence). J was trimmed by 5 bases and V by 5 bases; bases with no gene match: 5. In DNA, the CDR3 is TGTGCCAGCAGTCCGGGACAGCAATATGGCTACACCTTC. Translating it yields CASSPGQQYGYTF.

The chain recombines TRBV7-9 with TRBJ2-7; a possible D gene is TRBD1 (6 bases). CDR1 is SEHNR and CDR2 is FQNEAQ in the germline V gene (reference sequence). Trimming left V 10 bases short and J 5 bases short, with 21 bases between. The CDR3 extends over 14 amino acids. The DNA of the CDR3 is TGTGCCACCAATCTGGGCAGGGGCAGCGACGAGCAGTACTTC. Encoded protein: CATNLGRGSDEQYF.

The chain combines TRBV9 with TRBJ1-4, with D possibly matching TRBD1 (6 bases). V lost 4 bases, J lost 6 bases, and 22 bases lay in between. CDR1 is SGDLS, CDR2 YYNGEE, per germline. The CDR3 extends over 17 amino acids. The CDR3: CASSNQRGRQEDEKLFF. In DNA, the CDR3 is TGTGCCAGCAGCAACCAAAGGGGGAGACAGGAAGATGAAAAACTGTTTTTT.

This sequence joins TRBV13 and TRBJ2-5; the match to TRBD1 covers 7 bases. The J call may be mistaken, given a closer DNA end match to TRBJ2-7. There are 14 residues in the CDR3. CDR1 and CDR2 from the germline V gene are PRHDT and FYEKMQ (reference sequence). In DNA, the CDR3 is TGTGCCAGCAGCTTTCAGGGGGAGTTCTACGAGCAGTACTTC. This codes for CASSFQGEFYEQYF.